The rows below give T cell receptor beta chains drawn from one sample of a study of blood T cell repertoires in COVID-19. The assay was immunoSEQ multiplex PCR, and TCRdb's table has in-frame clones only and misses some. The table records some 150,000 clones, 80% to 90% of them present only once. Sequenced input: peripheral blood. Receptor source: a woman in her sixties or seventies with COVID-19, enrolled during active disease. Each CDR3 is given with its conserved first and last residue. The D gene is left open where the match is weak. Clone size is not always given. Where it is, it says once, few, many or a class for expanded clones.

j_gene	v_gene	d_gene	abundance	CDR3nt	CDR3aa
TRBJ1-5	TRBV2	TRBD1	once	TGTGCCAGCAGTAGAGGGGGCAACAATCAGCCCCAGCATTTT	CASSRGGNNQPQHF
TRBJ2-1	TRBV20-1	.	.	TGCAGTGCTTCGCGGGGCGAGCAGTTCTTC	CSASRGEQFF
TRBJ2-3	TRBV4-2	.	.	TGTGCCAGCAGCCTCGGGGGTACTTCAAGCACAGATACGCAGTATTTT	CASSLGGTSSTDTQYF
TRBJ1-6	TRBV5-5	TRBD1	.	TGTGCCAGCAGCCGAGTTATACAGGGGGGGCTTTCACCCCTCCACTTT	CASSRVIQGGLSPLHF
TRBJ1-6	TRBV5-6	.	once	TGTGCCAGCAGCAACCTGGACGGGGACTATTCACCCCTCCACTTT	CASSNLDGDYSPLHF
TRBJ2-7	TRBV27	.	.	TGTGCCAGCAGTTTATCGGGACACGGGTTCTACGAGCAGTACTTC	CASSLSGHGFYEQYF
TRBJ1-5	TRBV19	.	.	TGTGCCAGTAGTATCTCTGGCCGTCAGCCCCAGCATTTT	CASSISGRQPQHF
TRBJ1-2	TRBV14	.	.	TGTGCCAGCAGCCGTCGGGAGGGTCGGAACTATGGCTACACCTTC	CASSRREGRNYGYTF
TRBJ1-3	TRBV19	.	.	TGTGCCAGTTCGCTAGTGGTCTCGTTTGGAAACACCATATATTTT	CASSLVVSFGNTIYF
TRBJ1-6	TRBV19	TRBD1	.	TGTGCCAGTAGTACCGGACAGGGGGCGAACTCACCCCTCCACTTT	CASSTGQGANSPLHF
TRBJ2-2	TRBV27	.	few	TGTGCCAGCAGAGACAGTCCTTACGGCGGGGAGCTGTTTTTT	CASRDSPYGGELFF
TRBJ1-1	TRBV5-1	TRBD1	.	TGCGCCAGCAGATATGGAGGACAGGTCTTTCACACTGAAGCTTTCTTT	CASRYGGQVFHTEAFF
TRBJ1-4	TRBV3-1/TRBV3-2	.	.	TGTGCCAGCAGCCAATTGCGCAGGTTTCTGTTTTTT	CASSQLRRFLFF
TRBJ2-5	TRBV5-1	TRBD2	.	TGCGCCAGCAGCTTGGGAAGCGGGACCGAGGAGACCCAGTACTTC	CASSLGSGTEETQYF
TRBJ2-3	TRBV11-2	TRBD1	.	TGTGCCAGCAGCCAAGGGGGCGCGGTTCAGTATTTT	CASSQGGAVQYF
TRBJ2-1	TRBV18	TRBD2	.	TGTGCCAGCTCACCCGACTTAGGACTAGCCAACAATGAGCAGTTCTTC	CASSPDLGLANNEQFF
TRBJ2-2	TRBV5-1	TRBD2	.	TGCGCCAGCAGCTCCCTAGCGGGAGGGCCCGGGGAGCTGTTTTTT	CASSSLAGGPGELFF
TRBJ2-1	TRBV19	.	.	TGTGCCAGTACCACCTCCGGCGGCAATGAGCAGTTCTTC	CASTTSGGNEQFF
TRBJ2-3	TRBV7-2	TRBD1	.	TGTGCCAGCAGCTTTACGGGACAGGGCACAGATACGCAGTATTTT	CASSFTGQGTDTQYF
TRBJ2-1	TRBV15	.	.	TGTGCCACCGAGCCTGAGCAGTTCTTC	CATEPEQFF
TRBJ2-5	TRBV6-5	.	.	TGTGCCAGCACCATAGGAGGGAAGCAAGAGACCCAGTACTTC	CASTIGGKQETQYF
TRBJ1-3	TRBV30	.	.	TGTGCCTGGACCCCAGGGCGTGGAAACACCATATATTTT	CAWTPGRGNTIYF
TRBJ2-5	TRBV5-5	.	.	TGTGCCAGCAGCGCCGCCCCCTGGGGAGAAGAGACCCAGTACTTC	CASSAAPWGEETQYF
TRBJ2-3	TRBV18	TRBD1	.	TGTGCCAGCTCACTGGGGACAGGGTTCACAGATACGCAGTATTTT	CASSLGTGFTDTQYF
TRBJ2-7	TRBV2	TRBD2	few	TGTGCCAGCAGGGACGGGAGGACCTACGAGCAGTACTTC	CASRDGRTYEQYF